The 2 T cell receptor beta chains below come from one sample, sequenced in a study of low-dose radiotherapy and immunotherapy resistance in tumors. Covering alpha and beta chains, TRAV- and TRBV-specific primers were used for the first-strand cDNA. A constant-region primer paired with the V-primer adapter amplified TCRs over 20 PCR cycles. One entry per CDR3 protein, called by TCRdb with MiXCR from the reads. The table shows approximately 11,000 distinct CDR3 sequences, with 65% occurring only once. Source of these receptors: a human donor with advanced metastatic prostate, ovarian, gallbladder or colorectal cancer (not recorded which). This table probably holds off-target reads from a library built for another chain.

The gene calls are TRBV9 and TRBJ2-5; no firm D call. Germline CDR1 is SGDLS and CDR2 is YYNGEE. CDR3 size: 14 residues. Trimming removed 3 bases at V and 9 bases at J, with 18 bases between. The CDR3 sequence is CASSGGPYPEAQYF. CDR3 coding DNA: TGTGCCAGCAGCGGAGGACCGTACCCTGAGGCCCAGTACTTC.

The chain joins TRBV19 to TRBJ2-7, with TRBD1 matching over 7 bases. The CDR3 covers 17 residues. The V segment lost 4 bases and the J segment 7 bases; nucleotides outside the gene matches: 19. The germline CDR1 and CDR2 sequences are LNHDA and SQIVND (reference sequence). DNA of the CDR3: TGTGCCAGTAGTACTCGACAGGGATCCCTAGGTCTCGGTGAGCAGTACTTC. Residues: CASSTRQGSLGLGEQYF.